This TCR beta chain was recovered during a study of OX40 agonist ivuxolimab in advanced cancers. Study as a whole: In this trial design, patients received ivuxolimab intravenously at 0.01 to 10 mg/kg every 2 weeks. Anti-PD-1, anti-PD-L1 or anti-CTLA-4 therapy given earlier was allowed, and roughly 38% had some.

V trimming: 3 bases; J trimming: 1 base; junction bases outside the gene matches: 7. Per germline, CDR1 MNHNS and CDR2 SASEGT. There are 17 residues in the CDR3. Overall study results and limits: Relative to CD4+ cells, CD8+ T cells on average had more expanded clones.

In regard to this clone: The antigen is not known.

Clones were read by immunoSEQ multiplex PCR, and TCRdb kept only the in-frame ones, dropping some. The sample includes about 60,000 clones, less than 85% of them seen just once. The TCR originated in an adult with an advanced solid tumor such as melanoma, head and neck, liver or kidney cancer. V and J are TRBV6-1 and TRBJ2-2; 8 bases are a match to TRBD1. The sample in question was CD4+ or CD8+ T cells sorted from blood, obtained in a trial of the OX40 agonist ivuxolimab. CDR3 sequence (DNA): TGTGCCAGCAGTGACCTTCCGGGGACAGGGAACACCGGGGAGCTGTTTTTT. It is translated as CASSDLPGTGNTGELFF.